This T cell receptor beta chain was documented in a study of CD8+CD57+ T cells in acquired aplastic anemia. This clonotype was detected ten times or more. Looked up from germline, CDR1 is SEHNR and CDR2 is FQNEAQ (reference sequence). The CDR3 covers 14 residues. With 5 bases removed from V and 2 bases from J, the gap between germline ends came to 12 bases. Sequenced patients had shown CD8+CD57+ cell expansion by flow cytometry. Genomic DNA, serving as template, underwent TCR beta VDJ and CDR3 profiling. One entry per CDR3 protein results from TCRdb running MiXCR on the reads. Here the sample spans over 150,000 distinct CDR3 sequences, almost 50% being singletons.

Sequenced: sorted CD4+, CD8+, or CD8+CD57+ T cells (not recorded which) from PBMCs. This clonotype originated in a human donor with aplastic anemia. The chain uses TRBV7-9 and TRBJ1-2, with TRBD1 as a possible D gene (6 bases). The CDR3 coding sequence is TGTGCCAGCAGCCCCTCCGGGACAAACTATGGCTACACCTTC. Protein: CASSPSGTNYGYTF.